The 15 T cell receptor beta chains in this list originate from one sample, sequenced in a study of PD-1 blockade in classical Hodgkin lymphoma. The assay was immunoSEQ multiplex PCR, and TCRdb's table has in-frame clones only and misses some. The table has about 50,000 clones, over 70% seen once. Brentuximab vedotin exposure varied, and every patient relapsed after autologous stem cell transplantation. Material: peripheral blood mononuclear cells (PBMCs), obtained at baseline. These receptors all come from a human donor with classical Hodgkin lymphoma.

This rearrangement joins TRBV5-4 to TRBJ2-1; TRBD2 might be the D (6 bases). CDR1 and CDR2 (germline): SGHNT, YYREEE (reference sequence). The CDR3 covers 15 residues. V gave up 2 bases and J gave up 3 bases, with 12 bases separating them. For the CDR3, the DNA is TGTGCCAGCAGCTTCGGAGGAGGGGTCTACAATGAGCAGTTCTTC. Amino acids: CASSFGGGVYNEQFF.

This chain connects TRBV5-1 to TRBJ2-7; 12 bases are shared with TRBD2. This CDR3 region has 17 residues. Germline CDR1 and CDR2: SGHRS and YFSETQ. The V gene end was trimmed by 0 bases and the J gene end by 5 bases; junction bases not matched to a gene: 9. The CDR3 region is CASSLEASGGAGHEQYF. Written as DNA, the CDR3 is TGCGCCAGCAGCTTGGAGGCTAGCGGGGGGGCCGGGCACGAGCAGTACTTC.

CDR3 nucleotide sequence: TGTGCCAGCAGCTTTACAGGGGTCAATGAGCAGTTCTTC. It is translated as CASSFTGVNEQFF. V is TRBV5-5 and J is TRBJ2-1; 7 nucleotides match TRBD1. Germline-derived CDR1 and CDR2 are SGHKS and YYEKEE (reference sequence). V lost 2 bases, J lost 6 bases, and 2 bases stayed unmatched. The CDR3 extends over 13 amino acids. The full variable domain, completed using reference TRBV5-5 and TRBJ2-1, is DAGVTQSPTHLIKTRGQQVTLRCSPISGHKSVSWYQQVLGQGPQFIFQYYEKEERGRGNFPDRFSARQFPNYSSELNVNALLLGDSALYLCASSFTGVNEQFFGPGTRLTVL.

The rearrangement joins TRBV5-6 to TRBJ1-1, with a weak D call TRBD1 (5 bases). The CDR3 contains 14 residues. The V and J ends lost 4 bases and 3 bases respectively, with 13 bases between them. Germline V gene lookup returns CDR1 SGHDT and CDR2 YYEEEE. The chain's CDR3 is CASSRDPLDTEAFF. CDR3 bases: TGTGCCAGCAGCCGGGACCCCCTAGACACTGAAGCTTTCTTT.

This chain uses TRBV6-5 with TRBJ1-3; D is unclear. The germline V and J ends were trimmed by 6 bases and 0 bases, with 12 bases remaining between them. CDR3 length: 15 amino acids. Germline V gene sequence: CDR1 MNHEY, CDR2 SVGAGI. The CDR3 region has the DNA TGTGCCAGCAGCCAAGTGGGGAACTCTGGAAACACCATATATTTT. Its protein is CASSQVGNSGNTIYF.

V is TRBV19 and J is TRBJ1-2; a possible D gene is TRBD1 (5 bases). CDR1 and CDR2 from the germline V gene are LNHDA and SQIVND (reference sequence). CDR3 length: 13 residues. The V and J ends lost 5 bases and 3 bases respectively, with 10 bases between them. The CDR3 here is CASSLPTDYGYTF. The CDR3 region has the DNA TGTGCCAGTAGTCTCCCGACAGACTATGGCTACACCTTC.

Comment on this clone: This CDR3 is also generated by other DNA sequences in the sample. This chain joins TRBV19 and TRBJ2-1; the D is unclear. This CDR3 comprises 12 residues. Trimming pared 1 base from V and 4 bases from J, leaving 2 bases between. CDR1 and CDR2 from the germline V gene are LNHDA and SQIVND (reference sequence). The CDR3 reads CASSIGYNEQFF. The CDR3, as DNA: TGTGCCAGTAGTATAGGGTACAATGAGCAGTTCTTC.

In nucleotides, the CDR3 is TGTGCCAGCAGCTTGGCCGGGGGCAATGGCTACACCTTC. Its translation is CASSLAGGNGYTF. The rearrangement links TRBV11-3 to TRBJ1-2; D might be TRBD1 (6 bases). Germline CDR1 and CDR2: SGHNT and YENEEA. The CDR3 extends over 13 amino acids. The ends were cut back, 3 bases at V and 6 bases at J, with 11 bases in the middle.

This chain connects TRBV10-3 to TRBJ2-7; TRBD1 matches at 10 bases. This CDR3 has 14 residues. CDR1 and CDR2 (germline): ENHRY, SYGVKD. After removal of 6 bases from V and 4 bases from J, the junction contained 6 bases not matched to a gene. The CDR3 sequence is CAIRTDRGEYEQYF. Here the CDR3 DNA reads TGTGCCATCAGGACGGACAGGGGGGAATACGAGCAGTACTTC.

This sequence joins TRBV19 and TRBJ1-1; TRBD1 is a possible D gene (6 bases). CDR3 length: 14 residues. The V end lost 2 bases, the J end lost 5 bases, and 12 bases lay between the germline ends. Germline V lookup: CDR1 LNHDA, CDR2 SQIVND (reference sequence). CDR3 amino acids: CASSIFGQLTEAFF. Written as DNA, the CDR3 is TGTGCCAGTAGTATATTTGGACAGCTGACTGAAGCTTTCTTT.

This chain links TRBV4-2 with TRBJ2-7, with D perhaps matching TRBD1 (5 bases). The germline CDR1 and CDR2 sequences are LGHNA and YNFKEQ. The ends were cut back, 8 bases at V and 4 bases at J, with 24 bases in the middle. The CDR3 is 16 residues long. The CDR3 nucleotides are TGTGCCAGCGCACCAGGGATCGCAGGGCTAACTTACGAGCAGTACTTC. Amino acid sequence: CASAPGIAGLTYEQYF.

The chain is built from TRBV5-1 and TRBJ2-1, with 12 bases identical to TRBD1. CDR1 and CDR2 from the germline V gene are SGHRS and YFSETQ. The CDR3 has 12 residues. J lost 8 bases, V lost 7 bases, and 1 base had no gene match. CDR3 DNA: TGCGCCAGCGGGACAGGGGGCCATGAGCAGTTCTTC. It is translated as CASGTGGHEQFF.

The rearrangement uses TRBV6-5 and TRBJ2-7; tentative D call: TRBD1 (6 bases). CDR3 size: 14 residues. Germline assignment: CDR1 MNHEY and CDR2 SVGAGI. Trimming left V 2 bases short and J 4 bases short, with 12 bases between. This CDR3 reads CASSYQGRTYEQYF. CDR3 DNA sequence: TGTGCCAGCAGTTACCAGGGGCGTACTTACGAGCAGTACTTC.

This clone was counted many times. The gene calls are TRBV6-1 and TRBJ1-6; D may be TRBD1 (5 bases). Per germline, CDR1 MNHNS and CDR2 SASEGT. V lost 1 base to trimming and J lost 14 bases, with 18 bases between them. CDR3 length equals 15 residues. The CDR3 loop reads CASSEVRLQSGALHF. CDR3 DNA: TGTGCCAGCAGTGAAGTGAGACTCCAATCGGGGGCCCTCCACTTT.

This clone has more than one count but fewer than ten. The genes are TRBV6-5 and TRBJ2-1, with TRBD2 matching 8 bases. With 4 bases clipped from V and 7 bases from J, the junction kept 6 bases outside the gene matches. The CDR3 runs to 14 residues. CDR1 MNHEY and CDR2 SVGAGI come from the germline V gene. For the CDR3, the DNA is TGTGCCAGCAGTTCCAGCGGGAGCTGGAATGAGCAGTTCTTC. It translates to CASSSSGSWNEQFF.